The 23 T cell receptor beta chains reported below all come from one sample, sequenced in a study of shared clonotypes between healthy human individuals. The repertoire was sequenced with immunoSEQ multiplex PCR; TCRdb's copy has only in-frame clones and lacks some. The top ten clones hold approximately 0.45% of a sample with roughly 1.5 million clones, approximately 98% of them seen once. The sample comprised naive CD4+ T cells sorted from blood. Subset meaning: CD45RA+ positively selected. These receptors were collected from a man younger than 45 in good health.

For this clone: The identical CDR3 is also encoded by other nucleotide sequences in the sample. The CDR3 DNA reads TGTGCCAGCTCACCAGGCCTGAACACTGAAGCTTTCTTT. The encoded protein is CASSPGLNTEAFF. This sequence joins TRBV18 and TRBJ1-1, with unresolved D. Germline CDR1 is KGHSH and CDR2 is LQKENI. CDR3 length: 13 residues. Trimming left V 2 bases short and J 0 bases short, with 4 bases between.

The V gene is TRBV19, the J gene TRBJ2-7; 9 bases are shared with TRBD2. The junction had 11 bases not matched to a gene; V was cut back by 9 bases and J by 2 bases. The CDR3 sequence is 15 residues long. Per germline, CDR1 LNHDA and CDR2 SQIVND (reference sequence). CDR3 sequence reads: CASRSGLAVTYEQYF. Here the CDR3 DNA reads TGTGCCAGCAGGTCGGGACTAGCTGTAACCTACGAGCAGTACTTC. Combining the CDR3 with reference TRBV19 and TRBJ2-7 gives the whole variable domain DGGITQSPKYLFRKEGQNVTLSCEQNLNHDAMYWYRQDPGQGLRLIYYSQIVNDFQKGDIAEGYSVSREKKESFPLTVTSAQKNPTAFYLCASRSGLAVTYEQYFGPGTRLTVT.

The chain employs TRBV5-1 and TRBJ2-5; D gene uncertain. Germline CDR1 reads SGHRS; CDR2 reads YFSETQ. V was clipped by 0 bases and J by 3 bases, with 9 bases between them. CDR3 length equals 14 residues. The CDR3 spells CASSLVLFKETQYF. Here the CDR3 DNA reads TGCGCCAGCAGCTTGGTTCTGTTTAAAGAGACCCAGTACTTC.

Here the CDR3 reads CASRRASSYGYTF. The CDR3, as DNA: TGTGCCAGCAGACGGGCCTCCAGCTATGGCTACACCTTC. V is TRBV9 and J is TRBJ1-2; D remains ambiguous. V lost 5 bases, J lost 4 bases, and 12 bases lay in between. Germline lookup yields CDR1 SGDLS and CDR2 YYNGEE. This CDR3 region has 13 residues.

This clone is a singleton in its sample. The chain joins TRBV6-1 to TRBJ1-5, with D tentatively TRBD1 (6 bases). The CDR3 has 15 residues. Trimming left V 2 bases short and J 3 bases short, with 11 bases between. Germline assignment: CDR1 MNHNS and CDR2 SASEGT. The CDR3 DNA is TGTGCCAGCAGTGAATGGGACACCTACAATCAGCCCCAGCATTTT. Protein sequence: CASSEWDTYNQPQHF.

The chain has TRBV2 and TRBJ1-5; the match to TRBD1 covers 7 bases. CDR3 length: 13 amino acids. CDR1 is SNHLY and CDR2 is FYNNEI in the germline V gene. Unmatched junction bases numbered 6, after V lost 7 bases and J lost 6 bases. DNA of the CDR3: TGTGCCAGCACTAAAGGGGGCGGTCAGCCCCAGCATTTT. This gives the protein CASTKGGGQPQHF.

V and J are TRBV9 and TRBJ2-3, with TRBD2 identical over 10 bases. The germline CDR1 and CDR2 sequences are SGDLS and YYNGEE. This CDR3 contains 17 residues. With V trimmed by 0 bases and J by 2 bases, 6 bases remained unmatched. The chain's CDR3 is CASSVAGTSVYTDTQYF. The DNA of the CDR3 is TGTGCCAGCAGCGTAGCTGGGACTAGCGTTTACACAGATACGCAGTATTTT.

Only one count was recorded for this clone. This chain joins TRBV30 and TRBJ1-2; 11 bases agree with TRBD1. V lost 4 bases and J lost 3; bases outside the gene matches: 4. The CDR3 sequence is 14 residues long. The V gene's germline CDR1 is GTSNPN and CDR2 SVGIG (reference sequence). CDR3 sequence reads: CAWTRDRGDYGYTF. The CDR3 coding sequence is TGTGCCTGGACTAGGGACAGGGGGGACTATGGCTACACCTTC. The full variable domain, its missing parts supplied by reference TRBV30 and TRBJ1-2, is SQTIHQWPATLVQPVGSPLSLECTVEGTSNPNLYWYRQAAGRGLQLLFYSVGIGQISSEVPQNLSASRPQDRQFILSSKKLLLSDSGFYLCAWTRDRGDYGYTFGSGTRLTVV.

The rearrangement joins TRBV27 to TRBJ2-5; D tentatively fits TRBD1 or TRBD2 (5 bases each). The length of the CDR3 is 14 residues. Germline V CDR1 and CDR2: MNHEY, SMNVEV (reference sequence). With 3 bases removed from V and 12 bases from J, the gap between germline ends came to 20 bases. Here the CDR3 DNA reads TGTGCCAGCAGTTTCAACGGCGGACCGGGACGGAAGTACTTC. Translation: CASSFNGGPGRKYF.

The chain combines TRBV9 with TRBJ2-5; TRBD2 aligns across 7 bases. CDR1 SGDLS and CDR2 YYNGEE come from the germline V gene. V gave up 6 bases and J gave up 1 base; unmatched junction bases: 3. The CDR3 runs to 13 residues. The CDR3 DNA is TGTGCCAGCAATGAGCGGGGCCAAGAGACCCAGTACTTC. As protein: CASNERGQETQYF.

The genes are TRBV5-1 and TRBJ2-3; 7 nucleotides match TRBD1. V trimming: 2 bases; J trimming: 5 bases; junction bases outside the gene matches: 8. Germline CDR1 is SGHRS and CDR2 is YFSETQ. The CDR3 is made up of 15 amino acids. The CDR3: CASSLGTVTLDTQYF. The CDR3 bases are TGCGCCAGCAGCTTAGGGACAGTTACACTAGATACGCAGTATTTT.

The rearrangement links TRBV4-1 to TRBJ2-7; TRBD2 aligns across 9 bases. Looked up from germline, CDR1 is MGHRA and CDR2 is YSYEKL. The CDR3 runs to 15 residues. Losses at the gene ends were 1 base for V and 6 bases for J; bases not matched to a gene: 7. CDR3 in amino acids: CASSQGLAEEGEQYF. The DNA of the CDR3 is TGCGCCAGCAGCCAAGGACTAGCGGAAGAGGGCGAGCAGTACTTC.

As DNA, the CDR3 is TGTGCCAGCCGACCCCAGGACAGGCGTTCCTACGAGCAGTACTTC. This sequence encodes CASRPQDRRSYEQYF. The genes are TRBV5-5 and TRBJ2-7; 7 nucleotides line up with TRBD1. Trimming took 7 bases from V and 1 from J; bases not matched to a gene: 11. The length of the CDR3 is 15 residues. CDR1 is SGHKS and CDR2 is YYEKEE in the germline V gene (reference sequence).

V gene TRBV11-1 combines with J gene TRBJ1-6; D unclear. V lost 5 bases and J lost 9, with 11 bases in between. CDR1 and CDR2 (germline): SGHAT, FQDESV (reference sequence). The CDR3 loop spans 13 amino acids. CDR3 nucleotides: TGTGCCAGCAGCCCGACTCCGGTTTCACCCCTCCACTTT. The encoded protein is CASSPTPVSPLHF. The full variable domain, with the rest looked up from reference TRBV11-1 and TRBJ1-6, is EAEVAQSPRYKITEKSQAVAFWCDPISGHATLYWYRQILGQGPELLVQFQDESVVDDSQLPKDRFSAERLKGVDSTLKIQPAELGDSAMYLCASSPTPVSPLHFGNGTRLTVT.

This clone appeared once. The V and J genes are TRBV11-2 and TRBJ2-7; TRBD2 matches 13 bases. V lost 6 bases and J lost 2; bases outside the gene matches: 1. The length of the CDR3 is 14 residues. Germline CDR1 SGHAT, CDR2 FQNNGV. The CDR3 DNA reads TGTGCCAGCAGGGGACTAGCGGGGCCCTACGAGCAGTACTTC. Protein sequence: CASRGLAGPYEQYF.

In DNA form, the CDR3 reads TGTGCCAGCAGCGTAGATGCGGGACTCAATACAGATACGCAGTATTTT. Protein: CASSVDAGLNTDTQYF. The chain combines TRBV9 with TRBJ2-3; possible D gene TRBD2, 6 bases. The CDR3 length is 16 residues. Trimming shortened V by 0 bases and J by 3 bases, and 14 bases separated the two germline ends. The germline V gene has CDR1 SGDLS and CDR2 YYNGEE.

The chain uses TRBV5-5 and TRBJ2-3, with unresolved D. Trimming took off 7 bases at V and 2 bases at J, with 14 bases between the two ends. This CDR3 region has 14 residues. The V gene's germline CDR1 is SGHKS and CDR2 YYEKEE (reference sequence). CDR3 amino acids: CASGLLGITDTQYF. CDR3 DNA: TGTGCCAGCGGCCTCCTGGGGATCACAGATACGCAGTATTTT.

This chain joins TRBV9 and TRBJ2-3; maybe TRBD2 (6 bases). CDR1 SGDLS and CDR2 YYNGEE come from the germline V gene. This CDR3 region has 16 residues. With 4 bases removed from V and 6 bases from J, the gap between germline ends came to 21 bases. The CDR3 nucleotides are TGTGCCAGCAGCCCCAATGTGCGGGGACTGTCGGATACGCAGTATTTT. Its protein product is CASSPNVRGLSDTQYF.

V is TRBV29-1 and J is TRBJ2-2; D remains ambiguous. The CDR3 sequence is 15 residues long. V shed 3 bases and J shed 4 bases, with 15 bases lying between them. The germline CDR1 and CDR2 sequences are SQVTM and ANQGSEA. In nucleotides, the CDR3 is TGCAGCGTTGACCCCAGGCCCCAAGGCACCGGGGAGCTGTTTTTT. This gives the protein CSVDPRPQGTGELFF.

The chain carries TRBV5-7 and TRBJ2-7, with D maybe TRBD1 (6 bases). Being an ORF, TRBV5-7 has a function that is uncertain. Trimming took off 5 bases at V and 1 base at J, with 16 bases between the two ends. This CDR3 region has 15 residues. In nucleotides, the CDR3 is TGTGCCAGCAGATCCTCAGGGGAGTCATCCTACGAGCAGTACTTC. It specifies CASRSSGESSYEQYF.

The chain combines TRBV30 with TRBJ1-4; D possibly corresponds to TRBD1 (6 bases). Trimming removed 3 bases at V and 0 bases at J, with 8 bases between. The CDR3 spans 14 residues. Germline CDR1 GTSNPN, CDR2 SVGIG (reference sequence). In DNA, the CDR3 is TGTGCCTGGAGAACAGGGTCAACTAATGAAAAACTGTTTTTT. Translated, it gives CAWRTGSTNEKLFF.

V is TRBV5-1 and J is TRBJ1-4; 7 bases are a match to TRBD1. V lost 5 bases, J lost 4 bases, and 8 bases stayed unmatched. The germline V gene has CDR1 SGHRS and CDR2 YFSETQ. The CDR3 length is 15 residues. As DNA, the CDR3 is TGCGCCAGCAGACAGGCGGGACAGTTTAATGAAAAACTGTTTTTT. Protein product: CASRQAGQFNEKLFF. The full variable domain, rest sourced from reference TRBV5-1 and TRBJ1-4, is KAGVTQTPRYLIKTRGQQVTLSCSPISGHRSVSWYQQTPGQGLQFLFEYFSETQRNKGNFPGRFSGRQFSNSRSEMNVSTLELGDSALYLCASRQAGQFNEKLFFGSGTQLSVL.

This chain connects TRBV4-1 to TRBJ1-3; D is undetermined. V was clipped by 1 base and J by 8 bases, with 12 bases between them. The CDR3 has 14 amino acids. CDR1 and CDR2 from the germline V gene are MGHRA and YSYEKL. CDR3 bases: TGCGCCAGCAGCCAAGTACCAGGCGGGGACACCATATATTTT. This sequence encodes CASSQVPGGDTIYF.